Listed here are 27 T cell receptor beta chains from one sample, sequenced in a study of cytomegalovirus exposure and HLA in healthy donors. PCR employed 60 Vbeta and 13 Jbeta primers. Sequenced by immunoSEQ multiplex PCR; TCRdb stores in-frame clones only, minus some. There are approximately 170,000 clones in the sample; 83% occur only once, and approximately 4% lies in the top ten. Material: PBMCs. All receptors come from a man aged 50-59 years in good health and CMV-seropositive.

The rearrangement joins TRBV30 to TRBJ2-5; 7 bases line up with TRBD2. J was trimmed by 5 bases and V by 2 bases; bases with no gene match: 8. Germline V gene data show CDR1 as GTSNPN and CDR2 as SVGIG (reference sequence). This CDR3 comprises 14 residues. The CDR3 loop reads CAWSKGGSGETQYF. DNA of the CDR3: TGTGCCTGGAGTAAGGGCGGGAGCGGTGAGACCCAGTACTTC.

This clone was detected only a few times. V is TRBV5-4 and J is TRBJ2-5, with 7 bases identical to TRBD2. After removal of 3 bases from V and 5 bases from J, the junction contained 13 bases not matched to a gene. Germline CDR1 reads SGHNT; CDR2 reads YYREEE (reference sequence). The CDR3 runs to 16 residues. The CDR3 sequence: CASSSRRGGLSETQYF. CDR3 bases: TGTGCCAGCAGCTCTCGGCGCGGGGGACTGTCGGAGACCCAGTACTTC.

This chain's CDR3 is CASSETDGGSGNTIYF. The CDR3, as DNA: TGTGCCAGCAGTGAAACCGACGGAGGCTCTGGAAACACCATATATTTT. This chain joins TRBV6-1 and TRBJ1-3; D uncertain. CDR1 and CDR2 (germline): MNHNS, SASEGT. The CDR3 runs to 16 residues. V gave up 2 bases and J gave up 0 bases, with 11 bases separating them.

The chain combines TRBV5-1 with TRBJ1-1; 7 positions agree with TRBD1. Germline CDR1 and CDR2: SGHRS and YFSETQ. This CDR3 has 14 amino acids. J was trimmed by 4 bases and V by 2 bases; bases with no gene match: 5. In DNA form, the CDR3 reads TGCGCCAGCAGCTTTCCGACAGGGAGCACTGAAGCTTTCTTT. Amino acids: CASSFPTGSTEAFF.

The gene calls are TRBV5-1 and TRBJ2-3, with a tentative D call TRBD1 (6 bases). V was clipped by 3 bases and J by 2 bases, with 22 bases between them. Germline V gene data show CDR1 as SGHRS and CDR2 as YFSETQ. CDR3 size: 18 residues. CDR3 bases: TGCGCCAGCAGCTCCACGATTCTACAAACAGGGCACACAGATACGCAGTATTTT. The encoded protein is CASSSTILQTGHTDTQYF.

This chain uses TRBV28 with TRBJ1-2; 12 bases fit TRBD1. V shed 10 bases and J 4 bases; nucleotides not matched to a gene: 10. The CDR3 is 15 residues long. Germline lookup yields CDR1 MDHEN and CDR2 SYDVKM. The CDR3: CATGTGGAGSYGYTF. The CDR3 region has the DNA TGTGCCACCGGGACAGGGGGCGCGGGAAGCTATGGCTACACCTTC.

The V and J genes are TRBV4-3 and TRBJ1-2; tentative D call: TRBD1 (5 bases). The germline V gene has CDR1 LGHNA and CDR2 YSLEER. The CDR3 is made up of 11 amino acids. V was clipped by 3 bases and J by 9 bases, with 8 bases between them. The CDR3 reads CASSQGGSYTF. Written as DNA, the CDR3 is TGCGCCAGCAGCCAGGGGGGGAGCTACACCTTC.

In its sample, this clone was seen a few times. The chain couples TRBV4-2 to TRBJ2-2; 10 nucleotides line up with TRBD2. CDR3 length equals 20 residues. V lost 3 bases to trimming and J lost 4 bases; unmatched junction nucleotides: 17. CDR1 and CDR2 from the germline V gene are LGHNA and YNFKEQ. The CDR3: CASSQSLGRAGGLGTGELFF. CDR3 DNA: TGTGCCAGCAGCCAGAGTTTAGGACGAGCGGGGGGGCTTGGCACCGGGGAGCTGTTTTTT.

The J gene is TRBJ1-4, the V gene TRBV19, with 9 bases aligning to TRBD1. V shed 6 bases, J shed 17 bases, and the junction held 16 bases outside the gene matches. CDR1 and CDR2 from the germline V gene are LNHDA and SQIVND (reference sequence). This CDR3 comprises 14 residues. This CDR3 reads CASRPNRGQGMTFF. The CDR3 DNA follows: TGTGCCAGTAGGCCTAACAGGGGGCAAGGAATGACATTTTTT.

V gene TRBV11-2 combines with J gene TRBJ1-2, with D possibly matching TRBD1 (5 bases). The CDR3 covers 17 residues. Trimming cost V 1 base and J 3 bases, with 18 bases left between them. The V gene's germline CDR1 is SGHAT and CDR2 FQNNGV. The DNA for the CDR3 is TGTGCCAGCAGCTTAGGAGTAGGGGCCAGGGATGACTATGGCTACACCTTC. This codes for CASSLGVGARDDYGYTF. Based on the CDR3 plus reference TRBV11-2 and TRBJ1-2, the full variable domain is EAGVAQSPRYKIIEKRQSVAFWCNPISGHATLYWYQQILGQGPKLLIQFQNNGVVDDSQLPKDRFSAERLKGVDSTLKIQPAKLEDSAVYLCASSLGVGARDDYGYTFGSGTRLTVV.

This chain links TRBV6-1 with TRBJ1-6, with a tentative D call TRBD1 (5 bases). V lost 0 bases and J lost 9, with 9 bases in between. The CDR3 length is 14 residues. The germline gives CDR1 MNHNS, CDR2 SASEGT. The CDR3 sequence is CASSEAGGSSPLHF. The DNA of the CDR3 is TGTGCCAGCAGTGAAGCGGGGGGTAGTTCACCCCTCCACTTT.

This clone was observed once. The CDR3 DNA sequence: TGTGCCACCAGCAGAGATATTGGAGGGCAATTCTTC. Encoded protein: CATSRDIGGQFF. The chain is built from TRBV15 and TRBJ2-1; TRBD2 is a possible D gene (6 bases). This CDR3 contains 12 residues. The germline gives CDR1 LNHNV, CDR2 YYDKDF (reference sequence). Trimming removed 0 bases at V and 16 bases at J, with 13 bases between.

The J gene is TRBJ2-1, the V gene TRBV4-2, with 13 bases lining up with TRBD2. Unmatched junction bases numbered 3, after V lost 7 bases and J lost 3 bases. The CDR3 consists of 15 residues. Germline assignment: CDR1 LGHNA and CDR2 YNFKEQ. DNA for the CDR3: TGTGCCAGCACCAGGACTAGCGGGGGCTACAATGAGCAGTTCTTC. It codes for CASTRTSGGYNEQFF.

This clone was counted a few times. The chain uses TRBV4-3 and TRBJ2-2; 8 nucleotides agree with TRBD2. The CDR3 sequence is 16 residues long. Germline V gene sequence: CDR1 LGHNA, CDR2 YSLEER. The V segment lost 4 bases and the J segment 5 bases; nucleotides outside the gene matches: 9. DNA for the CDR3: TGCGCCAGCAGCCCCCTGGGAGCGGGGGTTACCGGGGAGCTGTTTTTT. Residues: CASSPLGAGVTGELFF.

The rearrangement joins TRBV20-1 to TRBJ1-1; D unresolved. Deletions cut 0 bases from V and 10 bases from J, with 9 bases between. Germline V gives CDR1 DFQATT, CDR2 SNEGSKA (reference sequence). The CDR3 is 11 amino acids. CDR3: CSARDGVTAFF. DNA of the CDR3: TGCAGTGCTAGAGATGGAGTTACAGCTTTCTTT.

For the CDR3, the DNA is TGTGCCAGTAGTCCGAGACAGGGCTACAATGAGCAGTTCTTC. Translating it yields CASSPRQGYNEQFF. This chain connects TRBV19 to TRBJ2-1; 7 nucleotides match TRBD1. The ends lost 5 bases at V and 3 bases at J; junction bases unmatched: 4. The CDR3 loop spans 14 amino acids. The germline V gene has CDR1 LNHDA and CDR2 SQIVND (reference sequence).

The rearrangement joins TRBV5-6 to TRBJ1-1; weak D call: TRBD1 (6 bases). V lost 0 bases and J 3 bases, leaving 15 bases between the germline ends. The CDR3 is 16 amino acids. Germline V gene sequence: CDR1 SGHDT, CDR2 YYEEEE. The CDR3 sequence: CASSLALGAVDTEAFF. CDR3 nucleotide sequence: TGTGCCAGCAGCTTGGCCCTGGGGGCGGTGGACACTGAAGCTTTCTTT. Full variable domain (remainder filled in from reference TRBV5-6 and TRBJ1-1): DAGVTQSPTHLIKTRGQQVTLRCSPKSGHDTVSWYQQALGQGPQFIFQYYEEEERQRGNFPDRFSGHQFPNYSSELNVNALLLGDSALYLCASSLALGAVDTEAFFGQGTRLTVV.

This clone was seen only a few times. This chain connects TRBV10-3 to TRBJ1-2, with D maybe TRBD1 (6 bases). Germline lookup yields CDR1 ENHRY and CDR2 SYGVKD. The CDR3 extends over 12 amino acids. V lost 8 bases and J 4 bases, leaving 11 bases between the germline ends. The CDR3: CAIATGPYGYTF. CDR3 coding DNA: TGTGCCATCGCAACAGGGCCCTATGGCTACACCTTC.

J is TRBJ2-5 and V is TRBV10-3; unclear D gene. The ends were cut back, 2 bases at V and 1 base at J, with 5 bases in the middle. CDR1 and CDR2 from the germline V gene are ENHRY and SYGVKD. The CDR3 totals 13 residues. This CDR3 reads CAISEAFQETQYF. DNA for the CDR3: TGTGCCATCAGTGAGGCGTTCCAAGAGACCCAGTACTTC.

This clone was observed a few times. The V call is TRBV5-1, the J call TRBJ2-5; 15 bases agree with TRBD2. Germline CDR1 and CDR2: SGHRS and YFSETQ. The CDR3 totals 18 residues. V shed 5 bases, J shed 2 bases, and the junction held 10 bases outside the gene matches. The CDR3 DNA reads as TGCGCCAGCAGTCCCGGGACTAGCGGGAGGACCCTTCAAGAGACCCAGTACTTC. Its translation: CASSPGTSGRTLQETQYF.

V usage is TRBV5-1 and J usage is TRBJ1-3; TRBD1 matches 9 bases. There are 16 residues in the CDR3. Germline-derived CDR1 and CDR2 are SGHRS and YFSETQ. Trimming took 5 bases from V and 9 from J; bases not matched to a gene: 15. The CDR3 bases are TGCGCCAGCAGGAATCCCGGACAGGGGACAGGAGGCACCATATATTTT. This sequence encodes CASRNPGQGTGGTIYF.

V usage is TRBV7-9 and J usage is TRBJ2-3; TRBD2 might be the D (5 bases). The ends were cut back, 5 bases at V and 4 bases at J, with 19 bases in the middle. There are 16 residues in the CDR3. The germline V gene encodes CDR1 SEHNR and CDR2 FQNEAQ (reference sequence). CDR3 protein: CASSHVLAGRADTQYF. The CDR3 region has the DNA TGTGCCAGCAGCCATGTTCTGGCGGGCCGCGCAGATACGCAGTATTTT.

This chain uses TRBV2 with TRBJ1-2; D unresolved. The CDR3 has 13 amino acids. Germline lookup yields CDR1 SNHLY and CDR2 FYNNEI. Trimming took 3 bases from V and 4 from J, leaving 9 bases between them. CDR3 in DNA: TGTGCCAGCAGTGATACACAGTCCTATGGCTACACCTTC. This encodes CASSDTQSYGYTF.

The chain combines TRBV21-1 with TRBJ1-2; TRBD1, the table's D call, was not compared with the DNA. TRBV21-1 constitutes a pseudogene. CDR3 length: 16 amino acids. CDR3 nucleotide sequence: TGTGCCAGCAGCAACCCACTAGGACAGGGCAACTATGGCTACACCTTC. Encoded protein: CASSNPLGQGNYGYTF.

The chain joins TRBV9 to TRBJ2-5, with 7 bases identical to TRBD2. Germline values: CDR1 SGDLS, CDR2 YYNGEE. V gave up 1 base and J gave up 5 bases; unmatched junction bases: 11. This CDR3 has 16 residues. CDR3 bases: TGTGCCAGCAGCGTACAGCGGGATCCCCCTCGGGAGACCCAGTACTTC. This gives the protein CASSVQRDPPRETQYF.

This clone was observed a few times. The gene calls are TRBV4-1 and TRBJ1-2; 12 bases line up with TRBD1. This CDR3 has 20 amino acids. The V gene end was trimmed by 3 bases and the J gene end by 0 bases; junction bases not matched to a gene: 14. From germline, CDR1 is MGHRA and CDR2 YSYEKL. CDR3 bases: TGCGCCAGCAGCCACCGGGTTGTAGGGACAGGGGGCCTAGCTAACTATGGCTACACCTTC. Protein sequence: CASSHRVVGTGGLANYGYTF.

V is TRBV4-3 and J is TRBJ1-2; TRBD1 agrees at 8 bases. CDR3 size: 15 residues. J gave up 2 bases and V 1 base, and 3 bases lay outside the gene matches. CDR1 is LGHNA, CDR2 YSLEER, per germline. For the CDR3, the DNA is TGCGCCAGCAGCCAAGGACAGGGGTTAAACTATGGCTACACCTTC. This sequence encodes CASSQGQGLNYGYTF.